The TCR beta chain described here comes from a study of blood T cell repertoires in COVID-19 (dated by TCRdb to 2020 to 2022). Background on the whole study: Collaborator samples came from the United States, Italy and Spain and covered acute and convalescent phases of COVID-19. The repertoires were released in a freely available public database intended as a resource for research on the immune response to SARS-CoV-2. The material from the prospective study consisted of cDNA or gDNA derived from T cells, B-cell-depleted T cells, or PBMCs. Nearly every sample came with metadata listing a de-identified subject ID, COVID-19 status, age in years and sex. Subjects who had been exposed to COVID-19, were actively infected with it, or had recovered from it provided the deeply sampled blood TCRbeta repertoires that made up the dataset. Samples were obtained from the ongoing ImmuneRACE study (first 160 participants) and from about 1,300 subjects provided by 6 global collaborators. HLA class I and class II types, where available, came from metadata supplied by the sample provider rather than from assay-based typing. What the work shows at the level of the full study, not this receptor alone: Clinical and demographic metadata were provided uncurated, with the amount varying by source and participant.

Clipping removes 4 bases from V and 10 bases from J, with 14 as the unmatched junction base count. From the cysteine up to the phenylalanine, the CDR3 has a length of 16 residues. Of the read, only the CDR3 DNA is kept; its 48 bases are in frame from base 1. From the germline V gene, CDR1 is MNHEY and CDR2 is SVGAGI. Enrolling through a virtual design, the prospective study's participants ranged in age from roughly 18 to 90 years and lived across approximately 25 United States geographic areas. In the prospective study, participants were assigned to cohorts based on the clinical history participants reported in a screening survey and a study questionnaire. For ImmuneRACE Cohort 3, a participant was defined as recovered based on two consecutive negative NP/OP PCR tests, clearance by a healthcare professional, or resolution of symptoms. In the prospective study, mobile phlebotomists collected whole blood, serum and a nasopharyngeal or oropharyngeal swab from each participant. Prospective study participants could optionally give additional blood draws and questionnaires over an approximately 2-month period. Blood samples from the prospective study were shipped frozen or at room temperature prior to DNA extraction.

The immunoSEQ Assay, a bias-controlled multiplex PCR, was used to amplify TCRbeta CDR3 regions from genomic DNA. On the study's bioinformatics: Nucleated cell counts per sample were estimated from amplification of reference gene primers within the assay. Sequence reads were collapsed and filtered to measure the absolute abundance of every unique TCRbeta CDR3 rearrangement. For each sample, productive Simpson clonality was calculated as the square root of Simpson's diversity index across productive rearrangements. The source is immuneACCESS, and TCRdb retained only in-frame sequences with V and J called. Part of the clones is not carried over; for the studies checked, unresolved V genes explain less than half of this, and the remainder is unexplained. Clone size and the V and J calls come from that table; the DNA yielded D and trimming. For this sample the table gives around 450,000 clones, of which about nine tenths were detected only once. Under 0.7% of the sample is in the top ten clones.

Turning to this clone: Which antigen it targets is not known. No base quality information exists; no much larger clone differs at one position.

The chain uses TRBV6-5 and TRBJ1-4, and 8 bases in between align with TRBD1. Material for sequencing was PBMCs or T cells enriched from blood (not recorded which). The receptor was isolated from a man between 18 and 35 years old who had recovered from COVID-19. CDR3 region: CASSSHPGQVAVKLFF. The nucleotide sequence reads TGTGCCAGCAGTTCGCACCCGGGACAGGTGGCAGTAAAACTGTTTTTT.